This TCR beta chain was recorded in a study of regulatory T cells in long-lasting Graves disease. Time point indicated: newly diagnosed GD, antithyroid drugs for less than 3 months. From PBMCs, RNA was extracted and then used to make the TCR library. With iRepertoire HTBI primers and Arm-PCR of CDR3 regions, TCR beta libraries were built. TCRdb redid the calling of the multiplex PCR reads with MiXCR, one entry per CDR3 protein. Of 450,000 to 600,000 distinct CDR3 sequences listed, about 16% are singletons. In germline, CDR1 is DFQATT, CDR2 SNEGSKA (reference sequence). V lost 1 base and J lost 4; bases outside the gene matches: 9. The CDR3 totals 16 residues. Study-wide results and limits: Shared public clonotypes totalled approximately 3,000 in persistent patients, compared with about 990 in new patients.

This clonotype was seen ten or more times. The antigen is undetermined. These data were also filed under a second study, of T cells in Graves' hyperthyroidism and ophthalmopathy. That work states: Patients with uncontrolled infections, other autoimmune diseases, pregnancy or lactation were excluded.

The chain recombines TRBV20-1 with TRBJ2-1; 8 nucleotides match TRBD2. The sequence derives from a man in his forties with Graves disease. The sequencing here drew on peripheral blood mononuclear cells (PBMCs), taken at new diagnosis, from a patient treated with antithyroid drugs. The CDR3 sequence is CSARGMPGLVYNEQFF. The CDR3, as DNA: TGCAGTGCTAGAGGGATGCCGGGACTAGTTTACAATGAGCAGTTCTTC.